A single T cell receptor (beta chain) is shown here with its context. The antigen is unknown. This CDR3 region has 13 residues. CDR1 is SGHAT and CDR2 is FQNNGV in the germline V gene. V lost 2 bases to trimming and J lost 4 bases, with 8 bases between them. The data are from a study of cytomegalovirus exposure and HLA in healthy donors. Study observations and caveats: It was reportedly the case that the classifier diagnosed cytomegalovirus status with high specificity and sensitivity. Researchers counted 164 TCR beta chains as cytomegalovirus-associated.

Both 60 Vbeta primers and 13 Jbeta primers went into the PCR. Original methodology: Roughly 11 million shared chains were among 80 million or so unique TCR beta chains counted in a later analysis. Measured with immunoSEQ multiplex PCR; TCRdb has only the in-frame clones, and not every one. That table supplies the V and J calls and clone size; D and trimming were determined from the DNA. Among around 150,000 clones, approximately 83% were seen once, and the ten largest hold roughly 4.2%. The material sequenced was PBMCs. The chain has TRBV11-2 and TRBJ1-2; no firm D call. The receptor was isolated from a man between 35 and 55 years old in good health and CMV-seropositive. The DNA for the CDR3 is TGTGCCAGCAGCTTATACGGGAGCTATGGCTACACCTTC. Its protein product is CASSLYGSYGYTF.